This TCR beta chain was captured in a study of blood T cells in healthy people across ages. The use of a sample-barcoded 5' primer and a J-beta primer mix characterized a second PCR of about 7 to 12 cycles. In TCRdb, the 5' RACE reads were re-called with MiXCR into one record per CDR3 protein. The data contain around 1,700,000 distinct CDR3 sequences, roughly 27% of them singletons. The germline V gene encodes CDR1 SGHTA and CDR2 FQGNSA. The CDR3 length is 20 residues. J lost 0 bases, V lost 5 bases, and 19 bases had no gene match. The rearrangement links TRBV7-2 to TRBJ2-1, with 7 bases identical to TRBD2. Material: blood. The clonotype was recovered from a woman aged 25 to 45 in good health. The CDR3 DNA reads TGTGCCAGCAGCCCCCGGTGGGGAGGGCTACATCGTAGCTCCTACAATGAGCAGTTCTTC. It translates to CASSPRWGGLHRSSYNEQFF.